This T cell receptor beta chain was sequenced for a study of molecular identifiers for immune sequencing clone quantification. Library preparation followed earlier protocols using designated TCR primers. TCRdb reprocessed the PCR reads with MiXCR, giving one entry per CDR3 protein. This table has approximately 590,000 distinct CDR3 sequences, less than 30% appearing once. Points from the study as a whole: Spiked Jurkat TCR RNA equivalent to one cell was reportedly detectable in about a million naive cells.

About this clonotype: Its antigen is still unknown.

The sorting of naive CD8 T cells used the CD8+CD4-CCR7+CD45RA+ phenotype. The V end lost 4 bases, the J end lost 2 bases, and 12 bases lay between the germline ends. The CDR3 is 14 amino acids. CDR1 and CDR2 (germline): MNHEY, SMNVEV (reference sequence). The specimen sequenced was naive CD8+ T cells from blood, with Jurkat cell RNA spiked in. Subset specified: FACS-sorted CD8+CD4-CCR7+CD45RA+ naive T cells. The chain carries TRBV27 and TRBJ2-7, with D possibly TRBD1 on 5 matching bases. The source is a human donor in good health. Some libraries in this study had Jurkat cell RNA spiked in. The CDR3 reads CASSYREGAYEQYF. CDR3 coding DNA: TGTGCCAGCAGTTACCGCGAAGGGGCCTACGAGCAGTACTTC.